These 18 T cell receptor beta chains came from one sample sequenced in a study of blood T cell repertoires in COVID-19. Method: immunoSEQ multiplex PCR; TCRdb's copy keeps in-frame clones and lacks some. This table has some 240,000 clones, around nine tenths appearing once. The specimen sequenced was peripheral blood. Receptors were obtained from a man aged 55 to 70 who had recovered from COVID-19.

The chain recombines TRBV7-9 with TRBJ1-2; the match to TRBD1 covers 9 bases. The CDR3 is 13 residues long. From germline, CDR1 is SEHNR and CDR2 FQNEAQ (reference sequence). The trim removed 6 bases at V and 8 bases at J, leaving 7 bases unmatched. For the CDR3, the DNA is TGTGCCAGCAGGAGGGGGACAGGGCAGGGCTACACCTTC. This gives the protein CASRRGTGQGYTF.

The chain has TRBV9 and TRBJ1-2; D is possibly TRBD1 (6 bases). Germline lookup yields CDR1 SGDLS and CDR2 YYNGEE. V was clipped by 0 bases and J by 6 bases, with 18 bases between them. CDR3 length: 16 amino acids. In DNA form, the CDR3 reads TGTGCCAGCAGCGTAGCTGGGACACAGGGTTGGGATGGCTACACCTTC. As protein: CASSVAGTQGWDGYTF.

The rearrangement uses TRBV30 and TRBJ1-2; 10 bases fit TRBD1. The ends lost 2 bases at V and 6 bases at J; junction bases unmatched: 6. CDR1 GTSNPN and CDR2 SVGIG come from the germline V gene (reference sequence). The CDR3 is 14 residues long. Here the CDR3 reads CAWSMDRGVHGYTF. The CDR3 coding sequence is TGTGCCTGGAGTATGGACAGGGGGGTCCATGGCTACACCTTC.

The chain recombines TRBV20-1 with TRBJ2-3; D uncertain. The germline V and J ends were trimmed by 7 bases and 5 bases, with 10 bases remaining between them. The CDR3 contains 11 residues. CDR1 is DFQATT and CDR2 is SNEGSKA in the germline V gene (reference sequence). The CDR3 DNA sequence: TGCAGTGGGCGGTTAGTAGATACGCAGTATTTT. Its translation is CSGRLVDTQYF.

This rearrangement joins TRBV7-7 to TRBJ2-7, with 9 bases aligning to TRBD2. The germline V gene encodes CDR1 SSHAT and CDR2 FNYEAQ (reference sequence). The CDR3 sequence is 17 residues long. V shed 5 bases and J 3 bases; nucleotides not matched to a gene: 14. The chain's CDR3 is CASSPLASGVGVYEQYF. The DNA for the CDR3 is TGTGCCAGCAGCCCCCTCGCTAGCGGGGTAGGGGTCTACGAGCAGTACTTC.

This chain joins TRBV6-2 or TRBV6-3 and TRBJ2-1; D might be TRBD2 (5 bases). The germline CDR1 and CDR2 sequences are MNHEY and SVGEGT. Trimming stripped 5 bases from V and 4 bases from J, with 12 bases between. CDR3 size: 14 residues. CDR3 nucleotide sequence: TGTGCCAGCAGTGCGGGCACCCTTTACAATGAGCAGTTCTTC. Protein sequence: CASSAGTLYNEQFF.

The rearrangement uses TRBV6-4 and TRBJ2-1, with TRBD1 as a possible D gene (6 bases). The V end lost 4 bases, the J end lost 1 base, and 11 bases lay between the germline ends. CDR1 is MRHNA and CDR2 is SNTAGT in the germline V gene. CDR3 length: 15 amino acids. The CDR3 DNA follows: TGTGCCAGCAGTGCAGGGGTGATGTCCTACAATGAGCAGTTCTTC. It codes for CASSAGVMSYNEQFF.

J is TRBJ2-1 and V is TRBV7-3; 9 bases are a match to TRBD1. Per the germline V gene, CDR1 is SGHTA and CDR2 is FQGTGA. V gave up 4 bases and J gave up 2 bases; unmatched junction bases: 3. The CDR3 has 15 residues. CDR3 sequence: CASSWDRAPYNEQFF. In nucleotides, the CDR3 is TGTGCCAGCAGCTGGGACAGGGCCCCCTACAATGAGCAGTTCTTC. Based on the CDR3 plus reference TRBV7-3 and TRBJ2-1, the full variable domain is GAGVSQTPSNKVTEKGKYVELRCDPISGHTALYWYRQSLGQGPEFLIYFQGTGAADDSGLPNDRFFAVRPEGSVSTLKIQRTERGDSAVYLCASSWDRAPYNEQFFGPGTRLTVL.

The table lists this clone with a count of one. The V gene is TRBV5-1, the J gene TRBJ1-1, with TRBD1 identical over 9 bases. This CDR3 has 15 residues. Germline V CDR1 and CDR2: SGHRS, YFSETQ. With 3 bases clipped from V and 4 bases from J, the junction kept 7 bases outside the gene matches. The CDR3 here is CASSSRQGVITEAFF. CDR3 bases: TGCGCCAGCAGCTCCCGACAGGGGGTCATCACTGAAGCTTTCTTT.

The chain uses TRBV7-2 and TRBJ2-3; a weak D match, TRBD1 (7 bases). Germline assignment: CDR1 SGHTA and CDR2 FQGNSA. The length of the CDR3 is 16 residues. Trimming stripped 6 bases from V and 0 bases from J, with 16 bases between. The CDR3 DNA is TGTGCCAGCAGTCTAGGAGGGGGCGCTAGCACAGATACGCAGTATTTT. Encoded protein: CASSLGGGASTDTQYF.

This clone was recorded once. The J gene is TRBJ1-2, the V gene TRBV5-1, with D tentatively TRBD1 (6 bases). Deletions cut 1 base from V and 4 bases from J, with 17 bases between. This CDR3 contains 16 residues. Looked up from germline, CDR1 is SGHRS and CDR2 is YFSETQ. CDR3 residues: CASSLIFGQMGYGYTF. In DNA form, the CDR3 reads TGCGCCAGCAGCTTGATCTTTGGACAGATGGGCTATGGCTACACCTTC.

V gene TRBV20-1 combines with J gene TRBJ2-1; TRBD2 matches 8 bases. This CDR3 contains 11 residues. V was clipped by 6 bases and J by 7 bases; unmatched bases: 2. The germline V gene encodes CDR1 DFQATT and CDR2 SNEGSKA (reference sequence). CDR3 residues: CSAASGNEQFF. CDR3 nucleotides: TGCAGTGCGGCTAGCGGGAATGAGCAGTTCTTC.

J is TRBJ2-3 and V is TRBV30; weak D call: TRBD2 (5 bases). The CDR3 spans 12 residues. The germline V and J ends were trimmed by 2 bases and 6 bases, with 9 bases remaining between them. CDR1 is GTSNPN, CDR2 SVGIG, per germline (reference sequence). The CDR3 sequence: CAWSPPSDTQYF. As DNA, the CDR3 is TGTGCCTGGAGTCCCCCTAGCGATACGCAGTATTTT.

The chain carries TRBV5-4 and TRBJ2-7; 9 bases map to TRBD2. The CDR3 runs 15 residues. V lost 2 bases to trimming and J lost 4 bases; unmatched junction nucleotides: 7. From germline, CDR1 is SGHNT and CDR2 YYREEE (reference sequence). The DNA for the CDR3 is TGTGCCAGCAGCTTCTCCCAAAGCGGGAGGTACGAGCAGTACTTC. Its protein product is CASSFSQSGRYEQYF. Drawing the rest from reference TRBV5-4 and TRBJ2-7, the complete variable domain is ETGVTQSPTHLIKTRGQQVTLRCSSQSGHNTVSWYQQALGQGPQFIFQYYREEENGRGNFPPRFSGLQFPNYSSELNVNALELDDSALYLCASSFSQSGRYEQYFGPGTRLTVT.

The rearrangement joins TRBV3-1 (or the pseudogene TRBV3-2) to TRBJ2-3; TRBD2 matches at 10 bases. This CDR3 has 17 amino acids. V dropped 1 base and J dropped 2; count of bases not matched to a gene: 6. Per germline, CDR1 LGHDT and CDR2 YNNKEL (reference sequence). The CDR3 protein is CASSQVGLAEDTDTQYF. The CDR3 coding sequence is TGTGCCAGCAGCCAAGTCGGACTAGCGGAGGACACAGATACGCAGTATTTT.

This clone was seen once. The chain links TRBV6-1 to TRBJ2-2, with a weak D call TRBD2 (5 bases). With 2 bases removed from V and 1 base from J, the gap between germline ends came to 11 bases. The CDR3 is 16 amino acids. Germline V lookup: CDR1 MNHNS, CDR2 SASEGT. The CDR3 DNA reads TGTGCCAGCAGTGAAAGCAGACGGGGGAACACCGGGGAGCTGTTTTTT. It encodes CASSESRRGNTGELFF.

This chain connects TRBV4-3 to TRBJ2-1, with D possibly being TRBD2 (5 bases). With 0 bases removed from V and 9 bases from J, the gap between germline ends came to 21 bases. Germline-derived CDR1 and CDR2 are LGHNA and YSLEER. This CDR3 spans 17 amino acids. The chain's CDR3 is CASSQEGGFRRRGEQFF. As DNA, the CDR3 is TGCGCCAGCAGCCAAGAAGGTGGGTTTCGGCGTCGGGGTGAGCAGTTCTTC.

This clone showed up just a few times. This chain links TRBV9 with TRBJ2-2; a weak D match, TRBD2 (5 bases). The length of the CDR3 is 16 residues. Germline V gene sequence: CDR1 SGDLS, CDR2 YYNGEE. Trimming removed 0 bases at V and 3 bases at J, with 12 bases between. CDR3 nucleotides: TGTGCCAGCAGCGTAGGCCGGGGTTGGGACACCGGGGAGCTGTTTTTT. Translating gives CASSVGRGWDTGELFF.